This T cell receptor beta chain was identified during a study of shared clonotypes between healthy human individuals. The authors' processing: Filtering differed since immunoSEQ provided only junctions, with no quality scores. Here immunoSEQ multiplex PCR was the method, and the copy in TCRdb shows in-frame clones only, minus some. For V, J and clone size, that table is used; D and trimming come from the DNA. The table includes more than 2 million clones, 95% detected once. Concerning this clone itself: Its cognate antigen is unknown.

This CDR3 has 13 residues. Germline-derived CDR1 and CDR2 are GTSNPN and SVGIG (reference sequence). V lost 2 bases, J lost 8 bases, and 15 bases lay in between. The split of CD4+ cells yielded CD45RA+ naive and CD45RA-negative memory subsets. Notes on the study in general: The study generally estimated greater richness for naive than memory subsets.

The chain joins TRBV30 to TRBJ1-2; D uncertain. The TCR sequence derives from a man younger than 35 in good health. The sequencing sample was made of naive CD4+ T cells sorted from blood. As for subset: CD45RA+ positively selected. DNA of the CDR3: TGTGCCTGGAGTACCCGGACCCTGGAAGGCTACACCTTC. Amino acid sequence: CAWSTRTLEGYTF.